Only a few counts were recorded for the clone carrying this TCR beta chain. The data are from a study of T cells in Graves' hyperthyroidism and ophthalmopathy. RNA transcripts gave rise to amplified TCR beta CDR3 regions. The TCR CDR3 first-round RT-PCR relied on the HTBI primer set. TCRdb itself ran the multiplex PCR reads through MiXCR, one entry per CDR3 protein. The top ten clones hold about 16% of a sample with about 530,000 distinct CDR3 sequences, 15% to 20% of them seen once. The CDR3 has 13 residues. V was trimmed by 3 bases and J by 2 bases, leaving 10 bases between them. Germline V gene sequence: CDR1 DFQATT, CDR2 SNEGSKA (reference sequence).

Material for sequencing was blood. This clonotype was obtained from a woman aged 18-29 years with Graves' ophthalmopathy. The chain has TRBV20-1 and TRBJ2-5, with no clear D. In DNA form, the CDR3 reads TGCAGTGCTAGTGAACAGACACAAGAGACCCAGTACTTC. Amino acids: CSASEQTQETQYF.